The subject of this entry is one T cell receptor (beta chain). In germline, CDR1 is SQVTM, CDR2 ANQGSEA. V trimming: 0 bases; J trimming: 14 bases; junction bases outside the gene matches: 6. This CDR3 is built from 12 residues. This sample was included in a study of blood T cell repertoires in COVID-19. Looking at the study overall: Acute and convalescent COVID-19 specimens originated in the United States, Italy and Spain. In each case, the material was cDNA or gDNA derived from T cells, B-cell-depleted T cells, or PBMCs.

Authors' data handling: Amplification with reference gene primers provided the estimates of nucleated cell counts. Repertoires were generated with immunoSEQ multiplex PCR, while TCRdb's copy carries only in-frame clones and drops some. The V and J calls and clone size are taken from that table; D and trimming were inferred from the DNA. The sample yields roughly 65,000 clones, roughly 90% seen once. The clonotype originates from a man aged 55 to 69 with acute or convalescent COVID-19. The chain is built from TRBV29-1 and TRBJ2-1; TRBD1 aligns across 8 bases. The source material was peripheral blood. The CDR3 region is CSVEEGTGGEFF. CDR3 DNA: TGCAGCGTTGAAGAAGGGACAGGTGGGGAGTTCTTC.